The 5 T cell receptor beta chains below were found in one sample sequenced in a study of shared clonotypes between healthy human individuals. CD45RO-negative, CCR7-selected cells formed the naive CD8 fraction, which excluded terminally differentiated effector memory CD45RA+ cells. Libraries were prepared by immunoSEQ multiplex PCR; TCRdb keeps only in-frame clonotypes and omits some of them. The sample lists fewer than 1 million clones; 95% to 97% were seen once. The sequencing sample was made of naive CD8+ T cells sorted from blood. The receptor source for this set is a man aged 25-45 years in good health.

This clone was observed a single time. The chain recombines TRBV5-4 with TRBJ2-1; D is possibly TRBD2 (6 bases). V was clipped by 4 bases and J by 5 bases, with 16 bases between them. CDR1 and CDR2 (germline): SGHNT, YYREEE (reference sequence). The CDR3 loop spans 15 amino acids. CDR3 bases: TGTGCCAGCAGCCCGGACTATCCCCCACACAATGAGCAGTTCTTC. Translation gives CASSPDYPPHNEQFF.

V is TRBV29-1 and J is TRBJ2-2; D may correspond to TRBD1 or TRBD2 (5 bases each). This CDR3 has 14 residues. V lost 8 bases, J lost 0 bases, and 13 bases lay in between. Germline CDR1 reads SQVTM; CDR2 reads ANQGSEA. CDR3 loop: CSILRDPNTGELFF. The CDR3 nucleotides are TGCAGCATTCTCCGGGACCCGAACACCGGGGAGCTGTTTTTT.

This clone was seen just once. The J gene is TRBJ2-2, the V gene TRBV27; no reliable D call. The CDR3 runs 16 residues. V lost 3 bases and J lost 5, with 16 bases in between. Germline V gives CDR1 MNHEY, CDR2 SMNVEV (reference sequence). CDR3 region: CASSFIGPERTGELFF. The CDR3 DNA is TGTGCCAGCAGTTTCATCGGTCCGGAGAGGACCGGGGAGCTGTTTTTT.

The chain recombines TRBV14 with TRBJ1-3; TRBD1 might be the D (6 bases). The CDR3 spans 18 residues. The germline CDR1 and CDR2 sequences are SGHDN and FVKESK. Trimming stripped 1 base from V and 3 bases from J, with 19 bases between. CDR3 bases: TGTGCCAGCAGCCAAGTTCCAGGGGCCCCCGGGATTGGAAACACCATATATTTT. Residues: CASSQVPGAPGIGNTIYF.

V usage is TRBV10-3 and J usage is TRBJ2-1; TRBD2 matches at 10 bases. Germline V gives CDR1 ENHRY, CDR2 SYGVKD. V was pared by 2 bases and J by 5 bases, with 3 bases of the junction left unmatched. The CDR3 runs to 15 residues. CDR3 in DNA: TGTGCCATCAGTGAGGGGACTAGCGTAAACAATGAGCAGTTCTTC. Protein sequence: CAISEGTSVNNEQFF.